The 10 T cell receptor beta chains below all came from one sample that was sequenced in a study of CD8+CD57+ T cells in acquired aplastic anemia. The sequenced patients had an expansion of CD8+CD57+ cells seen by flow cytometry. Genomic DNA was employed as the template in profiling TCR beta VDJ and CDR3. Using its own MiXCR run on the reads, TCRdb lists one record per CDR3 protein. The profile shows about 250,000 distinct CDR3 sequences, around 43% of them singletons. Source material: sorted CD4+, CD8+, or CD8+CD57+ T cells (not recorded which) from PBMCs. Every receptor here comes from a human donor with aplastic anemia.

The chain employs TRBV15 and TRBJ1-4, with 7 bases aligning to TRBD1. The CDR3 spans 15 residues. The germline V gene has CDR1 LNHNV and CDR2 YYDKDF (reference sequence). With 1 base clipped from V and 8 bases from J, the junction kept 7 bases outside the gene matches. The CDR3 spells CATSRGQGSTEKLFF. Here the CDR3 DNA reads TGTGCCACCAGCAGAGGACAGGGATCCACAGAAAAACTGTTTTTT.

In regard to this clonotype: A read error may be the cause here, since a much bigger clone is one base away. The CDR3 end shows no conserved phenylalanine or tryptophan, and so a read error is likely. The chain has TRBV7-9 and TRBJ2-1; D might be TRBD2 (5 bases). CDR3 length: 14 residues. V was cut by 1 base and J by 5 bases, with 9 bases left in between. Germline CDR1 reads SEHNR; CDR2 reads FQNEAQ (reference sequence). This CDR3 is CASSLDRLNNEQFL. CDR3 in DNA: TGTGCCAGCAGCTTAGATAGACTAAACAATGAGCAGTTCCTC.

The chain is built from TRBV12-3 or TRBV12-4 and TRBJ2-1, with D possibly TRBD2 on 6 matching bases. V was clipped by 0 bases and J by 7 bases, with 7 bases between them. CDR3 size: 13 residues. CDR3 sequence: CASSLAGGNEQFF. CDR3 bases: TGTGCCAGCAGTTTAGCGGGGGGTAATGAGCAGTTCTTC.

The CDR3 DNA is TGTGCCAGCAGTGAATTTACAGGGCCCGTTTTTCAGCCCCAGCATTTT. Translation: CASSEFTGPVFQPQHF. This sequence joins TRBV6-8 and TRBJ1-5; TRBD1 might be the D (6 bases). Germline CDR1 is MNHGY and CDR2 is SAAAGT. The CDR3 is 16 residues long. Trimming took 5 bases from V and 6 from J, leaving 20 bases between them.

The J gene is TRBJ2-7, the V gene TRBV7-9, with a weak D call TRBD2 (5 bases). The ends were cut back, 5 bases at V and 3 bases at J, with 8 bases in the middle. CDR3 size: 12 residues. The V gene's germline CDR1 is SEHNR and CDR2 FQNEAQ (reference sequence). CDR3 sequence reads: CASSPSHYEQYV. The CDR3 DNA sequence: TGTGCCAGCAGCCCTAGCCACTACGAGCAGTACGTC.

A word on this clonotype: The junction departs from the called germline gene at one end, perhaps through a read error. The genes are TRBV20-1 and TRBJ2-7, with unresolved D. The CDR3 contains 11 residues. Germline V gene data show CDR1 as DFQATT and CDR2 as SNEGSKA (reference sequence). For the CDR3, the DNA is TGCAGTGTGGGTGAATCCTACAAGCAGTACTTC. Translated, it gives CSVGESYKQYF.

The chain has TRBV7-2 and TRBJ1-2; TRBD1 aligns across 8 bases. V dropped 5 bases and J dropped 6; count of bases not matched to a gene: 11. The CDR3 is 15 residues long. Germline V gene sequence: CDR1 SGHTA, CDR2 FQGNSA. CDR3 region: CASSPSTGGSHGYTF. The CDR3, as DNA: TGTGCCAGCAGCCCATCAACAGGGGGATCCCATGGCTACACCTTC.

This chain connects TRBV29-1 to TRBJ2-1; 9 bases agree with TRBD2. Germline trimming cut 4 bases from V and 0 bases from J; bases unmatched to any gene: 4. CDR3 length: 15 amino acids. In germline, CDR1 is SQVTM, CDR2 ANQGSEA. The CDR3 DNA is TGCAGCGTTGGGACTAGCGCTAGCTCCTACAATGAGCAGTTCTTC. Amino acids: CSVGTSASSYNEQFF.

As for this clonotype: The missing conserved phenylalanine or tryptophan at the end of this CDR3 makes a read error likely. The V and J genes are TRBV15 and TRBJ1-2; D is undetermined. Germline V lookup: CDR1 LNHNV, CDR2 YYDKDF (reference sequence). The ends were cut back, 0 bases at V and 5 bases at J, with 13 bases in the middle. The length of the CDR3 is 15 residues. This CDR3 reads CATSRDRTVQYGYTL. DNA for the CDR3: TGTGCCACCAGCAGAGATAGGACGGTTCAGTATGGCTACACCCTC.

The J gene is TRBJ2-3, the V gene TRBV20-1, with D possibly TRBD2 on 7 matching bases. Germline values: CDR1 DFQATT, CDR2 SNEGSKA (reference sequence). V lost 5 bases, J lost 5 bases, and 17 bases lay in between. The CDR3 has 14 amino acids. CDR3 DNA: TGCAGTGCTTGGGAGGGGGGGGGGCAAGATACGCAGTATTTT. Translation gives CSAWEGGGQDTQYF.